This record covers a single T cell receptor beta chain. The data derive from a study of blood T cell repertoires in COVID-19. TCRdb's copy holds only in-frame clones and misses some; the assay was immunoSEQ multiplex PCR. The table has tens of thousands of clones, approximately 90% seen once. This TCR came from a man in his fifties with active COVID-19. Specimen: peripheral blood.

The chain's CDR3 is CASSSTGGTTNEKLFF. For the CDR3, the DNA is TGTGCCAGCTCCTCGACAGGGGGCACAACTAATGAAAAACTGTTTTTT. The chain couples TRBV18 to TRBJ1-4; TRBD1 matches 10 bases. The trim removed 6 bases at V and 0 bases at J, leaving 4 bases unmatched. From germline, CDR1 is KGHSH and CDR2 LQKENI. The CDR3 has 16 residues.